This T cell receptor (beta chain) was identified during a study of glioma-infiltrating T cells. Findings of the study overall: Above-expected tissue-blood divergence occurred in all gliomas, most in low-grade ones. CDR3 overlap between tissue and blood was very small.

Germline trimming cut 0 bases from V and 4 bases from J; bases unmatched to any gene: 1. The CDR3 loop spans 14 amino acids. The germline V gene has CDR1 KGHSH and CDR2 LQKENI. Using RNA template, CDR3s of TCR alpha and beta were amplified with iRepertoire arm-PCR. Input was roughly 85-400 ng of tissue mRNA or PBMC total RNA. TCRdb reprocessed the multiplex PCR reads with MiXCR, giving one entry per CDR3 protein. The sample consists of tens of thousands of distinct CDR3 sequences, roughly 39% of them appearing once. This clonotype was observed at least ten times. As yet, its antigen is unknown. This chain links TRBV18 with TRBJ2-3, with TRBD2 matching over 7 bases. Source material: glioma tissue, nonneoplastic brain tissue, or PBMCs (not recorded which). This receptor was obtained from a human donor with low-grade glioma or glioblastoma, undergoing nonglioma brain surgery, or in good health (not recorded which). For the CDR3, the DNA is TGTGCCAGCTCACCACCGGGAGGGCCAGATACGCAGTATTTT. Encoded protein: CASSPPGGPDTQYF.